The entry below describes one T cell receptor beta chain. This clonotype has at least ten counts. Its antigen remains unidentified. No qualities accompany the bases; no much larger clone lies one base away. The germline V gene encodes CDR1 SGHRS and CDR2 YFSETQ. V is cut by 0 bases and J by 6 bases, and the space between the germline ends is 13 bases. The CDR3 holds 15 amino acids from the cysteine to the phenylalanine. Only the CDR3 DNA is retained, 45 bases long and in frame from the first base. TCR beta CDR3 regions were amplified from RNA transcripts. A first-round RT-PCR of the TCR CDR3 used the HTBI primer set with the Qiagen OneStep RT-PCR kit. A second multiplex PCR round built the libraries, followed by size selection and purification. Libraries were sequenced paired-end with 100 bp reads on an Illumina HiSeq2000. In the paper's pipeline: Raw data were processed with SOAPnuke, discarding reads with adapters, uncalled bases, mean Phred below 15, or no exact constant-primer or identifier match. High-quality paired reads were merged using COPE v1.2.5, and each unique nucleotide sequence was defined as a clonotype. Clonotypes were aligned to IMGT TRBV, TRBD and TRBJ reference segments using MiTCR v1.1. The analysis included only V-J combinations with a frequency above 0.0001, which together covered approximately 99% of the repertoires. The TCS score was defined as F50 (clonal expansion) divided by E x V (chaos), with BLOSUM62-based TCRdist calculated between CDR3 peptides within each V-J. Welch's t-statistics and random forest reduced fewer than 600 V-J features to 10 to 15, which were used in a naive Bayes classifier (R e1071). TCRdb cleaned the public reads at Q25 with fastp, built clones with MiXCR and kept in-frame beta chains. Rows matching on CDR3 protein sequence are summarized as one entry with the most common DNA and genes. The V and J calls shown here were made by TCRdb, not taken from the authors' results. This sample gives a few hundred thousand distinct CDR3 sequences in total; 15% to 17% of them show up just once. Clones ranked in the top ten supply 12% to 15% of the sample.

The data are from a study of T cells in Graves' hyperthyroidism and ophthalmopathy (dated by TCRdb to the late 2010s). The study in broad terms: Peripheral blood was collected at initial diagnosis, before any treatment. A discovery cohort of roughly 100 patients, about 43 with Graves' ophthalmopathy and 55 to 60 with stable Graves' hyperthyroidism, was used to find distinguishing TCR V-J signatures. After blood sampling, hyperthyroidism patients were treated with methimazole at a starting dose of 30 mg daily, and ophthalmopathy patients were treated with high-dose intravenous methylprednisolone. In several Graves' hyperthyroidism patients, the study also compared T-cell repertoires from thyroid tissue with T-cell repertoires from blood. Prospective prediction of ophthalmopathy was tested in an independent validation cohort consisting of roughly 20 hyperthyroidism patients and 15 or so patients who later progressed to ophthalmopathy. The paper reports TCR Vbeta CDR3 sequencing of fewer than 150 peripheral blood samples: around 45 ophthalmopathy, roughly 74 hyperthyroidism and around 17 progressor patients. For training and testing, the 80 to 100 patients in the discovery cohort were randomly divided in a 7:3 ratio. The full study reports these points: Ophthalmopathy was separated from stable hyperthyroidism by a 13 V-J signature model, with 85% to 90% sensitivity and roughly 84% specificity obtained in cross-validation and 80%/75% obtained in testing. Blood samples also contained most of the expanded thyroid clonotypes (frequency above 0.001), which suggests that blood repertoires may reflect thyroid immune responses. Sample size was not statistically predetermined, and investigators were not blinded to group allocation. In validation, progression to ophthalmopathy was predicted by the model with around 71% sensitivity and around 75% specificity, a median of approximately 6.5 months before onset.

Stable Graves' hyperthyroidism was defined as the absence of progression to ophthalmopathy over 18 months of follow-up. Hyperthyroidism patients were newly diagnosed, had a disease duration of under 2 months, and were aged 18 to 65 years. Exclusion was applied to patients with uncontrolled infections, other autoimmune diseases, pregnancy or lactation. Diagnoses relied on clinical symptoms, serum thyroxine and TRAb, thyroid ultrasound and orbital computed tomography. Ficoll-Paque density gradient centrifugation was used to isolate PBMCs from around 9.1 ml of fresh peripheral blood. Trizol reagent was used to extract total RNA, and RNA quality was then checked on an Agilent 2100 Bioanalyzer.

Sequencing used blood. This TCR was sampled from a woman aged 18-35 years with Graves' hyperthyroidism. The V and J genes are TRBV5-1 and TRBJ2-4, and the D gene may be TRBD2, 6 bases matching. The sequence in DNA is TGCGCCAGCAGCTTGGCGGGCCAGGGAGGAAACATTCAGTACTTC. It specifies CASSLAGQGGNIQYF.